This TCR beta chain comes out of a study of cytotoxic CD8 clonotypes in ibrutinib-treated CLL. Clones were read by immunoSEQ multiplex PCR, and TCRdb kept only the in-frame ones, dropping some. In the table there are about 74,000 clones, around 82% of which are singletons. The CDR3 extends over 13 amino acids. CDR1 and CDR2 (germline): LNHDA, SQIVND (reference sequence). V was cut by 6 bases and J by 5 bases, with 13 bases left in between. Sequences were derived from PBMCs, sampled at disease progression, from a patient treated with ibrutinib. The J gene is TRBJ2-5, the V gene TRBV19; D gene uncertain. The receptor's source is a human donor with chronic lymphocytic leukemia. The CDR3 DNA follows: TGTGCCAGTAGATCTCCCCCGACGGAGACCCAGTACTTC. This gives the protein CASRSPPTETQYF.